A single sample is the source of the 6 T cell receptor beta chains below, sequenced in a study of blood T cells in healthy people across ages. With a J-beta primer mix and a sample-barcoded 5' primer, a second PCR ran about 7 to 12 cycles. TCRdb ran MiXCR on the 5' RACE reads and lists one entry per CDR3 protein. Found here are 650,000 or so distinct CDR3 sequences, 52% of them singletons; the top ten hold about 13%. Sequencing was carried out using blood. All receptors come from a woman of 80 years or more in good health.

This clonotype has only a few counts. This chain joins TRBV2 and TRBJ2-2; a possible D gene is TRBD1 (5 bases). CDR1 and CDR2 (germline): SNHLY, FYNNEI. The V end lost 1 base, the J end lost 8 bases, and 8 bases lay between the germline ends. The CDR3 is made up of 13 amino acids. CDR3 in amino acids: CASSEGGGGELFF. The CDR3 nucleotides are TGTGCCAGCAGTGAAGGGGGCGGAGGGGAGCTGTTTTTT. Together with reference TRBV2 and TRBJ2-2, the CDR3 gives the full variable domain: EPEVTQTPSHQVTQMGQEVILRCVPISNHLYFYWYRQILGQKVEFLVSFYNNEISEKSEIFDDQFSVERPDGSNFTLKIRSTKLEDSAMYFCASSEGGGGELFFGEGSRLTVL.

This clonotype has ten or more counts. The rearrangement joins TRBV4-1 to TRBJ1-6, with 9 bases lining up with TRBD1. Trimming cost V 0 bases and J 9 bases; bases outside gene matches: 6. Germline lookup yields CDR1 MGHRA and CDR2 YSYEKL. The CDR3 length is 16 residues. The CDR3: CASSQDGTGIVSPLHF. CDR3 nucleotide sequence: TGCGCCAGCAGCCAAGATGGGACAGGGATAGTTTCACCCCTCCACTTT.

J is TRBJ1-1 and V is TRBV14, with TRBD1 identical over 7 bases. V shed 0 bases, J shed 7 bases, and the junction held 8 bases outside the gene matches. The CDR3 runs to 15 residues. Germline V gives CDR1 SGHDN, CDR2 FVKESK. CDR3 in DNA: TGTGCCAGCAGCCAAGATCTTTCCCGGGACAGTGAAGCTTTCTTT. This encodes CASSQDLSRDSEAFF.

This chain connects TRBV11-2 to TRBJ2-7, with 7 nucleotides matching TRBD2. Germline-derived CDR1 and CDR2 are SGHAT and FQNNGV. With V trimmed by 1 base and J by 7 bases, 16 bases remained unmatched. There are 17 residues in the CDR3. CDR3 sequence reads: CASSLVVTSPPYNEQYF. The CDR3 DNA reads TGTGCCAGCAGCTTAGTTGTGACTAGCCCACCCTACAATGAGCAGTACTTC.

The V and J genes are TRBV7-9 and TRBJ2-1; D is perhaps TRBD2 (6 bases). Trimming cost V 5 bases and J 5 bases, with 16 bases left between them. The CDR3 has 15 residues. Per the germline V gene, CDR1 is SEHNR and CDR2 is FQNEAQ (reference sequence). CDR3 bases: TGTGCCAGCAGCGCACCCCTAGCGCCCGACAATGAGCAGTTCTTC. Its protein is CASSAPLAPDNEQFF.

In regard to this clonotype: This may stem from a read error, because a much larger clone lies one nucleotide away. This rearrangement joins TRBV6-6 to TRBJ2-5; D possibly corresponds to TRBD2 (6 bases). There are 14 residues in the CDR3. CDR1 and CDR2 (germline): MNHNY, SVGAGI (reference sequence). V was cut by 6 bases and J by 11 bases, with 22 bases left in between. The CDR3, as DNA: TGTGCCAGCAGCGGTGGGGACTCCTACAATGAGCAGTACTTC. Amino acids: CASSGGDSYNEQYF.